A single sample gave rise to the 24 T cell receptor beta chains below, sequenced in a study of monozygotic twins with inflammatory bowel disease. Using the 5' RACE reads, TCRdb records one entry per CDR3 protein without DNA. Its clone listing holds 150,000 to 200,000 distinct CDR3 sequences. What was sequenced was blood. These receptors came from a human donor with ulcerative colitis or Crohn's disease, or a healthy co-twin of an affected twin (not recorded which).

This sequence joins TRBV6-2 or TRBV6-3 and TRBJ1-4; TCRdb returns TRBD1, unconfirmable since there is no DNA. The CDR3 is 16 amino acids. CDR1 is MNHEY, CDR2 SVGEGT, per germline. The CDR3 region is CASSPLTGTTNEKLFF.

V usage is TRBV7-2 and J usage is TRBJ1-1; as DNA is missing, the TRBD1 call by TCRdb cannot be tested. This CDR3 has 15 amino acids. Germline CDR1 is SGHTA and CDR2 is FQGNSA. The CDR3 loop is CASSLVWGPNTEAFF.

The chain couples TRBV14 to TRBJ2-2; TCRdb gives TRBD1 as the D gene, but with no DNA this cannot be confirmed. The length of the CDR3 is 18 residues. Germline-derived CDR1 and CDR2 are SGHDN and FVKESK. The CDR3 spells CASSQGAGGILNTGELFF.

CDR3 amino acids: CASSYRTSGSVAGTQYF. The chain has TRBV6-2 or TRBV6-3 and TRBJ2-5; no DNA is available, so the TRBD2 call from TCRdb remains unchecked. CDR1 and CDR2 (germline): MNHEY, SVGEGT. The CDR3 covers 17 residues.

This chain uses TRBV29-1 with TRBJ1-1. The CDR3 runs to 14 residues. The germline V gene has CDR1 SQVTM and CDR2 ANQGSEA. CDR3 protein: CSVEIGLWGTEAFF.

This rearrangement joins TRBV10-3 to TRBJ2-1; the TCRdb call, TRBD1, lacks DNA for checking. This CDR3 contains 14 residues. Germline-derived CDR1 and CDR2 are ENHRY and SYGVKD. CDR3 sequence reads: CAIREGQGNDEQFF.

The V gene is TRBV12-3 or TRBV12-4, the J gene TRBJ1-5. The CDR3 extends over 13 amino acids. CDR3: CASSVTDNQPQHF.

The CDR3 is CAWTIGQGYGYTF. This rearrangement joins TRBV30 to TRBJ1-2; absent DNA, TCRdb's TRBD1 call cannot be checked. Germline V lookup: CDR1 GTSNPN, CDR2 SVGIG (reference sequence). The CDR3 is 13 residues long.

The V gene is TRBV11-2, the J gene TRBJ1-3; TCRdb picks TRBD1, but there is no DNA to check that call. The V gene's germline CDR1 is SGHAT and CDR2 FQNNGV. This CDR3 is built from 14 residues. The CDR3 spells CASSSNNRGGTIYF.

This chain connects TRBV5-1 to TRBJ1-6; absent DNA, TCRdb's TRBD1 call cannot be checked. The CDR3 is 14 residues long. Per the germline V gene, CDR1 is SGHRS and CDR2 is YFSETQ. CDR3 loop: CASSQDRASSPLHF.

The chain has TRBV6-4 and TRBJ2-1; TCRdb's assignment of TRBD1 cannot be checked, as there is no DNA. The germline V gene encodes CDR1 MRHNA and CDR2 SNTAGT. The CDR3 has 15 residues. CDR3 amino acids: CASLPGSGGRNEQFF.

This chain links TRBV2 with TRBJ2-6. Germline lookup yields CDR1 SNHLY and CDR2 FYNNEI. CDR3 length equals 13 residues. CDR3: CATQGSGANVLTF. Drawing the rest from reference TRBV2 and TRBJ2-6, the complete variable domain is EPEVTQTPSHQVTQMGQEVILRCVPISNHLYFYWYRQILGQKVEFLVSFYNNEISEKSEIFDDQFSVERPDGSNFTLKIRSTKLEDSAMYFCATQGSGANVLTFGAGSRLTVL.

The rearrangement uses TRBV6-5 and TRBJ2-7; the TCRdb call, TRBD2, lacks DNA for checking. There are 12 residues in the CDR3. CDR1 MNHEY and CDR2 SVGAGI come from the germline V gene. CDR3 loop: CASSYEGGKQVF.

The CDR3 spells CASSPGQGASNSPLHF. This chain joins TRBV2 and TRBJ1-6; TCRdb gives TRBD1 as the D gene, but with no DNA this cannot be confirmed. Germline lookup yields CDR1 SNHLY and CDR2 FYNNEI. The CDR3 extends over 16 amino acids.

The rearrangement uses TRBV10-3 and TRBJ2-2; TCRdb's D call of TRBD2 is untestable without DNA. Germline CDR1 is ENHRY and CDR2 is SYGVKD. The CDR3 has 14 residues. CDR3: CATTGGENTGDLFF.

The rearrangement links TRBV6-4 to TRBJ1-1; TCRdb's D call, TRBD1, is unchecked because there is no DNA. Germline V lookup: CDR1 MRHNA, CDR2 SNTAGT. The CDR3 covers 15 residues. The CDR3 is CASSLQGAGNTEAFF.

This chain connects TRBV29-1 to TRBJ2-6; as DNA is missing, the TRBD1 call by TCRdb cannot be tested. From germline, CDR1 is SQVTM and CDR2 ANQGSEA. The CDR3 is 14 residues long. CDR3 sequence reads: CSVDRAGEANVLTF.

The rearrangement joins TRBV28 to TRBJ2-7. CDR3 length: 14 amino acids. Per germline, CDR1 MDHEN and CDR2 SYDVKM. The CDR3 region is CASRSNPGLYEQYF.

The genes are TRBV5-4 and TRBJ1-4; there is no DNA to check the TCRdb D call of TRBD1. The CDR3 runs to 14 residues. Germline CDR1 SGHNT, CDR2 YYREEE (reference sequence). The CDR3 region is CASSLQGMEEKLFF.

The V call is TRBV7-2, the J call TRBJ1-1; TCRdb selects TRBD1, and the lack of DNA leaves this call unchecked. Per germline, CDR1 SGHTA and CDR2 FQGNSA. The CDR3 covers 16 residues. The CDR3 reads CASSFLPGPMNTEAFF.

V is TRBV18 and J is TRBJ2-1; TCRdb indicates TRBD1, and absent DNA this call remains unverified. This CDR3 is 16 amino acids long. Germline lookup yields CDR1 KGHSH and CDR2 LQKENI. The CDR3 protein is CASSPLRGTGANEQFF.

The chain couples TRBV12-3 or TRBV12-4 to TRBJ1-2. This CDR3 spans 13 amino acids. The CDR3 loop is CASSSSTFYGYTF.

This chain uses TRBV27 with TRBJ2-1; TCRdb names TRBD2, which stays unverified in the absence of DNA. This CDR3 spans 17 amino acids. Germline V lookup: CDR1 MNHEY, CDR2 SMNVEV (reference sequence). The CDR3 here is CASSAGLAGSSYNEQFF.

This sequence joins TRBV5-1 and TRBJ1-1. Germline V lookup: CDR1 SGHRS, CDR2 YFSETQ. The CDR3 is 15 residues long. The CDR3 loop is CASSLWTATNTEAFF.